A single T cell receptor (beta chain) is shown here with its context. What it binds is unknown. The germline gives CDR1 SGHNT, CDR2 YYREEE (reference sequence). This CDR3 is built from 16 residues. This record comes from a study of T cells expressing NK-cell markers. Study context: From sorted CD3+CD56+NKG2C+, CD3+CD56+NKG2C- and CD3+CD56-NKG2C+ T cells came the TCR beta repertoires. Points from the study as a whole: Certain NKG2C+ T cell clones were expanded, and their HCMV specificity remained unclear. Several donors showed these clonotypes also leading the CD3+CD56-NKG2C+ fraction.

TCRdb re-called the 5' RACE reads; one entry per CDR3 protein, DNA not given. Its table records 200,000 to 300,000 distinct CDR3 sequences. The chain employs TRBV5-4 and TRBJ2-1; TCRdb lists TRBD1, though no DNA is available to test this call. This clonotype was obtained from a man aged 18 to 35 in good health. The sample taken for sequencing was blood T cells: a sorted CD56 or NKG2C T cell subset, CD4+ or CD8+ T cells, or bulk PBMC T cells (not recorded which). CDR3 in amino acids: CASSLVDRGPYNEQFF.